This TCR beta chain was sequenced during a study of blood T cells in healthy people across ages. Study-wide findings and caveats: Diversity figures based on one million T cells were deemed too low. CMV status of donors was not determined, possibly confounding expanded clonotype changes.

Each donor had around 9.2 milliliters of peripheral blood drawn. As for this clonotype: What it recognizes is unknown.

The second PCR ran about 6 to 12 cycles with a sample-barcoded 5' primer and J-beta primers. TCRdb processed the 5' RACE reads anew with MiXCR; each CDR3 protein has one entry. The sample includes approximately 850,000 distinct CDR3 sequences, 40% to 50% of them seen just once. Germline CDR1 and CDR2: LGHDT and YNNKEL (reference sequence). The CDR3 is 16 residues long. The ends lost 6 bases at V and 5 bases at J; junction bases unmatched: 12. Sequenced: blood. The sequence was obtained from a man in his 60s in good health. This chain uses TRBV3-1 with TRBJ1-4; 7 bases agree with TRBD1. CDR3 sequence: CASRRGQSPTNEKLFF. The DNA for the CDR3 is TGTGCCAGCAGACGGGGACAGTCGCCGACAAATGAAAAACTGTTTTTT. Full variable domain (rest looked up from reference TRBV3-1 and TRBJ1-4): DTAVSQTPKYLVTQMGNDKSIKCEQNLGHDTMYWYKQDSKKFLKIMFSYNNKELIINETVPNRFSPKSPDKAHLNLHINSLELGDSAVYFCASRRGQSPTNEKLFFGSGTQLSVL.